The source of this T cell receptor (beta chain) is a study of identical twins. General study points: Clonotypes of the beta chain that were abundant in cord blood carried fewer insertions (memory repertoires showed none). For out-of-frame beta sequences, excess twin sharing was weaker. Instead of following the same donors, the conclusions were based on cross-sectional statistical analysis.

From the 5' RACE reads, TCRdb called clonotypes with MiXCR, one entry per CDR3 protein. The table records 690,000 or so distinct CDR3 sequences, approximately 9% of them present only once. This CDR3 region has 15 residues. V dropped 5 bases and J dropped 1 base, with 14 bases sitting between them. The table lists this clonotype with many counts. Antigen: not known. The sample also formed part of further work on yellow fever vaccine responses in identical twins.

The clonotype originates from a woman between 18 and 29 years old in good health. The J gene is TRBJ1-2, the V gene TRBV12-3 or TRBV12-4; D possibly corresponds to TRBD1 (5 bases). Sequencing was performed on PBMCs. The CDR3 coding sequence is TGTGCCAGCAGTCTAAACGGGGGTAGTAACTATGGCTACACCTTC. It specifies CASSLNGGSNYGYTF.